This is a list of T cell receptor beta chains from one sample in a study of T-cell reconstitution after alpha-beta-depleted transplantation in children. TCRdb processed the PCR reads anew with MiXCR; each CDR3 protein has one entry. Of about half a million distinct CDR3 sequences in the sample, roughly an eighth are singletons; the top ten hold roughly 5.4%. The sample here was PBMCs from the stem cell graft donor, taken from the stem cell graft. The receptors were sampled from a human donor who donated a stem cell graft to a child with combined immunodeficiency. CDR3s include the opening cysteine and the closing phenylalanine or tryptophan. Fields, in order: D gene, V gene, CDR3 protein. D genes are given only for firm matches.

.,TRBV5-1,CASSLEFDTQYF
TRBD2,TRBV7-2,CASPLSGSPPYEQYF
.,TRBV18,CASSPSSGGASNTGELFF
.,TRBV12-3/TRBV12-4,CASSNGRHTDTQYF
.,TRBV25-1,CASRPRRTESTGELFF
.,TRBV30,CAWSASDAFF
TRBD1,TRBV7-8,CASSSADRRINYGYTF
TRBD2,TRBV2,CASSGLAGTNTGELFF
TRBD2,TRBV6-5,CASSSLRGGRNEQYF
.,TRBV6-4,CASSDSLTPGNEQFF
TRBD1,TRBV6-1,CASSGDSRSNQPQHF
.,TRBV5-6,CASSYLGGEQFF
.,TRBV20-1,CSAPGFENEQFF
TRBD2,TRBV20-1,CSASSGQDPEDTQYF
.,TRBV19,CASSTLNSNQPQHF
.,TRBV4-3,CASSQATGWRQFF
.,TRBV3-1,CASSRHQGSGELFF
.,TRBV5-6,CASSLASQGYRGNTEAFF
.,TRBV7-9,CASSPSAKPGANVLTF
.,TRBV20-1,CSAEQRMNTEAFF
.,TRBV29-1,CSVASWTTVNEQFF
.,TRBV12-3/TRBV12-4,CASRPSGEGEQFF
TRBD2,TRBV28,CASRGLAKNTDTQYF
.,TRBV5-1,CASSLPRLGTGELFF
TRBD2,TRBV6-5,CASRQRGSYNEQFF
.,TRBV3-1,CASSQGGNTIYF
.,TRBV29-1,CSAGRGANQPQHF
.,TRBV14,CASSQEETLATKDTQYF
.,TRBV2,CASSDVVEQFF
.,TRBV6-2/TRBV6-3,CASSLEWTEAFF
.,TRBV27,CAPREGLDTGELFF
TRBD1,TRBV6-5,CASSSTGGSWNSPLHF
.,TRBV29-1,CSVEDRGRNYGYTF
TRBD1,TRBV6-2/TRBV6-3,CASSYRVVTGIPGELFF
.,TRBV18,CASSQADSRGYTF
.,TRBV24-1,CATSDLGVVGTEAFF
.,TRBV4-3,CASSQDYGTTNSQYF
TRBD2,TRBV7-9,CASSLDPGGLQETQYF
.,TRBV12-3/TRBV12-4,CASTPGASGANVLTF
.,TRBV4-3,CASSLRGRNTDTQYF
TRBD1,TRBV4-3,CASSQVLPGTVQETQYF
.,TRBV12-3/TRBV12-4,CASSLGTTGELFF
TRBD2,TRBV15,CATSSGGRGGNEQYF
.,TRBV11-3,CASSQASGVAYEQYF
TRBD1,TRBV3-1,CASSQAPGGHDEQYF
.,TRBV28,CASSLGLSGAFF
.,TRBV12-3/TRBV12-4,CASSPTTSGVVRGYTF